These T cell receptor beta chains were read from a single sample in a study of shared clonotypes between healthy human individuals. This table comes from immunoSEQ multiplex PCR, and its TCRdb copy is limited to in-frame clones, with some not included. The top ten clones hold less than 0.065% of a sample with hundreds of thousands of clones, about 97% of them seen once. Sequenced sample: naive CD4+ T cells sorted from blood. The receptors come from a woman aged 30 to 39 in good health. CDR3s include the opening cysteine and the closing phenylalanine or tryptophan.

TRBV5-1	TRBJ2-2	CASSWGQGSGELFF
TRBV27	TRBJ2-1	CASSLRGVEQFF
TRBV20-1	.	CSAGPPYEQYF
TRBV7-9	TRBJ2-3	CASSPGTSGRILTDTQYF
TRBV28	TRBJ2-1	CASTRASLNEQFF
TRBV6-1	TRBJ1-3	CASSLGQGFGNTIYF
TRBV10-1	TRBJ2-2	CASSEPSGRASTGELFF
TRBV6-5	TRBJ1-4	CASSYRSHNEKLFF
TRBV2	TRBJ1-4	CASTLGRVNEKLFF
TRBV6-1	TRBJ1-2	CASNDGPTYGYTF
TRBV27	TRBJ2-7	CASSSSYEQYF
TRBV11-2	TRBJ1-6	CASSWVIGQGITPLHF
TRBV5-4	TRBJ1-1	CASSLDRGAPRLNTEAFF
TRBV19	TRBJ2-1	CASSMVLANNEQFF
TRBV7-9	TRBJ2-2	CASSQTGKGRELFF
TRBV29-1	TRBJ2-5	CSVDGTSGRRRRETQYF
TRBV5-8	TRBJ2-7	CASSLSSYEQYF
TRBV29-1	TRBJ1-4	CSVGDRANEKLFF
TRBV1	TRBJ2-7	CTSSQLNGTSVKITYEQYF
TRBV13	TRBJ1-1	CASSTPGTFMVPLANTEAFF
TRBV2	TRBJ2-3	CASNEVGLAPDTQYF
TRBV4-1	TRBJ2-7	CASSHRTPYEQYF
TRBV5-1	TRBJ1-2	CASSTLGQGYGYTF
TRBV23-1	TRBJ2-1	CASRHSEIGVRVNEQFF
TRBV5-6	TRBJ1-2	CASTWGRSYGYTF
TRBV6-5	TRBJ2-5	CASSLGGPQETQYF
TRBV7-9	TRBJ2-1	CASSYDLGKAPAHNEQFF
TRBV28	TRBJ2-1	CASSTLLGLVVGNEQFF
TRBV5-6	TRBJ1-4	CASSLGPGTGVEKLFF
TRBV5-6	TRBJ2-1	CASSWSSIALQFF
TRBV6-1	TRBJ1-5	CASSEVGWKRRQPQHF
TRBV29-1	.	CSVDTSGGHSEQYF
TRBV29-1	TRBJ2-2	CSVAAWERREGLPGELFF
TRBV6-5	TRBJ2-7	CASRVSGSGSYEQYF
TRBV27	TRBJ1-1	CASSLFPGSNTEAFF
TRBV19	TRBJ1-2	CASRPPTGDNYGYTF
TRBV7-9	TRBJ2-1	CASSSTGQGGGEQFF
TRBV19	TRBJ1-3	CASSPLEGNSGNTIYF
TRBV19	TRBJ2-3	CASSWKVTDTQYF
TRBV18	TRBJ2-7	CASSPGSSYEQYF
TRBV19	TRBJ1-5	CASRPGQGVVVQPQHF
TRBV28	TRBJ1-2	CASSWDAGANYGYTF
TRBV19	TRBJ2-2	CASRPGGAVIYTGELFF
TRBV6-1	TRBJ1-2	CASSAGGDYGYTF
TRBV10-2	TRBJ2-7	CASTKRERAYEQYF
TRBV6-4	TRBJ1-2	CASSDSGYGYTF
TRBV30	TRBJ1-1	CAWSEEMNTEAFF
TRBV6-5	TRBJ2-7	CASSPGLVYEQYF